This TCR beta chain was obtained from a study of T cells after posttransplantation cyclophosphamide. Study-level points and caveats: Recipient CMV seropositivity and CMV reactivation strongly tracked TRB clonality.

Trimming stripped 4 bases from V and 7 bases from J, with 11 bases between. In germline, CDR1 is MNHEY, CDR2 SVGAGI. The CDR3 totals 13 residues. A word on this clone: The antigen is undetermined.

Here immunoSEQ multiplex PCR was the method, and the copy in TCRdb shows in-frame clones only, minus some. The sample records more than 20,000 clones, roughly two thirds being singletons. V is TRBV6-5 and J is TRBJ1-5, with D possibly being TRBD1 (5 bases). The sequencing sample was made of memory CD4+ T cells sorted from PBMCs. The TCR sequence derives from a woman aged 55-70 years in good health, CMV-negative, and a related stem cell transplant donor. The CDR3 loop reads CASSLGARQPQHF. CDR3 nucleotides: TGTGCCAGCAGTTTAGGGGCCAGACAGCCCCAGCATTTT.